Included here is one T cell receptor (beta chain) sequence, with context. Its antigen is not known. Some clones are missing from TCRdb's copy, which holds only in-frame ones; the method was immunoSEQ multiplex PCR. This sample has around 58,000 clones; more than 85% occur once, and the top ten carry roughly 1.8%. From the roughly 110-subject validation cohort, which was separate from the approximately 700-subject first cohort, the donors were drawn. This specimen comes from a study of cytomegalovirus exposure and HLA in healthy donors. Regarding the study as a whole: Specific recognition of CMV antigens was confirmed in vitro for a few chains (all CMV-associated).

The CDR3 is 14 amino acids. Germline V lookup: CDR1 MDHEN, CDR2 SYDVKM. The V segment lost 3 bases and the J segment 5 bases; nucleotides outside the gene matches: 6. The rearrangement uses TRBV28 and TRBJ2-5; 7 nucleotides align to TRBD2. Sequenced: PBMCs. The clonotype originates from a woman younger than 35 in good health and CMV-seronegative. CDR3 loop: CASSFLGRSETQYF. CDR3 nucleotide sequence: TGTGCCAGCAGTTTTCTCGGGAGGTCGGAGACCCAGTACTTC.